The present TCR beta chain was sequenced within a study of blood T cell repertoires in COVID-19 (dated by TCRdb to 2018 to 2020). Regarding the research as a whole: Samples covering the acute and convalescent phases of COVID-19 were provided by collaborators in the United States, Italy and Spain. The material from the prospective study consisted of cDNA or gDNA derived from T cells, B-cell-depleted T cells, or PBMCs. Subjects who had been exposed to COVID-19, were actively infected with it, or had recovered from it provided the deeply sampled blood TCRbeta repertoires that made up the dataset. The repertoires were released in a freely available public database intended as a resource for research on the immune response to SARS-CoV-2. Samples were obtained from the ongoing ImmuneRACE study (first 160 participants) and from 1,254 subjects provided by 6 global collaborators. The sample metadata nearly always contained a de-identified subject ID, COVID-19 status, age in years and sex. Where available, HLA class I and class II types were taken from metadata supplied by the sample provider and were not determined by assay-based typing. Study-level results and caveats: Clinical and demographic metadata were provided uncurated, with the amount varying by source and participant.

The collaborating institutions used their own protocols to collect whole blood in K2EDTA tubes. Collaborator samples were shipped for TCRbeta analysis as frozen whole blood, isolated PBMCs, or DNA extracted from either sample type. Note on this clone: What this receptor recognizes is not known. Per-base quality was not reported, and no clone a single base away is much larger than it.

TCRbeta CDR3 regions were amplified from genomic DNA by means of the immunoSEQ Assay, a bias-controlled multiplex PCR. For the original study's pipeline: Within the assay, amplification of reference gene primers was used to estimate how many nucleated cells each sample contained. To quantify the absolute abundance of each unique TCRbeta CDR3 rearrangement, sequence reads were collapsed and filtered. For each sample, productive Simpson clonality was calculated as the square root of Simpson's diversity index over productive rearrangements. TCRdb mirrors the immuneACCESS table, restricted to in-frame sequences. Some clones are absent from its copies; in checked studies, under half trace to an unresolved V gene, and the reason for the others is unknown. The DNA gave D and trimming, while V, J and clone size come from that table. Here the sample has just over 60,000 clones; around 85% occur a single time. Roughly 18% of the sample goes to the ten largest clones.

CDR3 length: 14 amino acids, cysteine to phenylalanine. The CDR3 DNA has 42 bases and is translated from base 1. The germline V gene sets CDR1 to KGHSY and CDR2 to FQNENV. The junction shows trimming of 6 bases on V and 1 base on J, plus 12 bases between the germline ends. The sequence derives from a man aged 60 to 75 with acute or convalescent COVID-19. The sequenced sample consisted of peripheral blood. In this chain, TRBV16 is recombined with TRBJ1-2, with TRBD1 tentatively as D gene (6 bases match). The DNA sequence reads TGTGCCAGCAGACGGGACATTTATAACTATGGCTACACCTTC. This yields the protein CASRRDIYNYGYTF.